Below are 24 T cell receptor beta chains sequenced from a single sample in a study of radiotherapy plus CTLA-4 blockade in lung cancer. TCRdb's table, derived via immunoSEQ multiplex PCR, lists solely in-frame clones and lacks some. Of some 110,000 clones in the sample, roughly 74% were seen once. The sample here was peripheral blood, taken from a patient treated with radiotherapy plus ipilimumab. These receptors were obtained from a human donor with non-small cell lung cancer who had a partial response to radiotherapy plus ipilimumab.

This chain links TRBV30 with TRBJ2-4; D possibly corresponds to TRBD1 (6 bases). CDR3 size: 13 residues. Trimming shortened V by 2 bases and J by 1 base, and 6 bases separated the two germline ends. Germline values: CDR1 GTSNPN, CDR2 SVGIG (reference sequence). CDR3 sequence: CAWSQGAKNIQYF. DNA for the CDR3: TGTGCCTGGAGTCAGGGGGCCAAAAACATTCAGTACTTC.

V is TRBV7-2 and J is TRBJ2-1; TRBD2 aligns across 7 bases. CDR1 SGHTA and CDR2 FQGNSA come from the germline V gene. This CDR3 is 14 amino acids long. With 1 base clipped from V and 7 bases from J, the junction kept 4 bases outside the gene matches. The CDR3 sequence is CASSLGGSLNEQFF. The CDR3 bases are TGTGCCAGCAGCTTAGGCGGGAGTCTGAATGAGCAGTTCTTC. The complete variable domain, with remaining parts taken from reference TRBV7-2 and TRBJ2-1, reads GAGVSQSPSNKVTEKGKDVELRCDPISGHTALYWYRQSLGQGLEFLIYFQGNSAPDKSGLPSDRFSAERTGGSVSTLTIQRTQQEDSAVYLCASSLGGSLNEQFFGPGTRLTVL.

The gene calls are TRBV5-1 and TRBJ2-6; 8 nucleotides line up with TRBD1. V dropped 4 bases and J dropped 2; count of bases not matched to a gene: 8. CDR1 is SGHRS, CDR2 YFSETQ, per germline. This CDR3 is 17 amino acids long. The CDR3 sequence: CASSARTGQTGANVLTF. In DNA, the CDR3 is TGCGCCAGCAGCGCCAGGACAGGGCAAACTGGGGCCAACGTCCTGACTTTC.

This chain joins TRBV6-1 and TRBJ1-2; D not certain. The CDR3 consists of 14 residues. The germline gives CDR1 MNHNS, CDR2 SASEGT. V was pared by 2 bases and J by 7 bases, with 14 bases between. The CDR3 region has the DNA TGTGCCAGCAGTGAAAATCCCCTGGGAGGTGGCTACACCTTC. Its translation is CASSENPLGGGYTF.

The genes are TRBV10-3 and TRBJ1-5; the match to TRBD1 covers 8 bases. Germline V gene sequence: CDR1 ENHRY, CDR2 SYGVKD. J lost 6 bases, V lost 6 bases, and 7 bases had no gene match. The CDR3 has 14 residues. The CDR3 DNA follows: TGTGCCATCAGGAAGACAGGGGAGGGTCAGCCCCAGCATTTT. The encoded protein is CAIRKTGEGQPQHF.

The chain has TRBV9 and TRBJ2-1; no clear D. The CDR3 loop spans 16 amino acids. V was clipped by 0 bases and J by 1 base, with 11 bases between them. The V gene's germline CDR1 is SGDLS and CDR2 YYNGEE. The CDR3 region has the DNA TGTGCCAGCAGCGTAGATGCGGCGTTGTCCTACAATGAGCAGTTCTTC. As protein: CASSVDAALSYNEQFF.

The V and J genes are TRBV4-2 and TRBJ1-1; tentative D call: TRBD1 (5 bases). The CDR3 loop spans 16 amino acids. Trimming removed 0 bases from V and 6 bases from J, with 17 bases in between. Germline CDR1 reads LGHNA; CDR2 reads YNFKEQ. The CDR3 loop reads CASSQDLVGALAEAFF. In nucleotides, the CDR3 is TGTGCCAGCAGCCAAGATTTAGTAGGGGCGTTAGCTGAAGCTTTCTTT.

The J gene is TRBJ2-1, the V gene TRBV30; 7 nucleotides line up with TRBD1. CDR1 and CDR2 from the germline V gene are GTSNPN and SVGIG (reference sequence). After removal of 4 bases from V and 4 bases from J, the junction contained 7 bases not matched to a gene. This CDR3 has 14 residues. In DNA form, the CDR3 reads TGTGCCTGGACGTCAAGGGGGCGATACAATGAGCAGTTCTTC. This translates into CAWTSRGRYNEQFF.

The rearrangement uses TRBV19 and TRBJ2-3; a possible D gene is TRBD2 (6 bases). CDR1 LNHDA and CDR2 SQIVND come from the germline V gene (reference sequence). CDR3 size: 14 residues. The V end lost 2 bases, the J end lost 3 bases, and 9 bases lay between the germline ends. As DNA, the CDR3 is TGTGCCAGTAGTATACCCGGGAGAACAGATACGCAGTATTTT. It yields the protein CASSIPGRTDTQYF.

V gene TRBV19 combines with J gene TRBJ1-1; D remains ambiguous. This CDR3 spans 16 amino acids. Per the germline V gene, CDR1 is LNHDA and CDR2 is SQIVND (reference sequence). Trimming left V 6 bases short and J 0 bases short, with 17 bases between. This CDR3 is CASRTLAGDMNTEAFF. DNA of the CDR3: TGTGCCAGTAGGACGCTGGCGGGTGACATGAACACTGAAGCTTTCTTT.

The V gene is TRBV11-3, the J gene TRBJ2-1, with a tentative D call TRBD1 (5 bases). Trimming removed 0 bases from V and 7 bases from J, with 13 bases in between. Germline V CDR1 and CDR2: SGHNT, YENEEA. The CDR3 is 15 amino acids. CDR3 DNA sequence: TGTGCCAGCAGCTTAGAAGGGGTATCTTTGAATGAGCAGTTCTTC. Translating it yields CASSLEGVSLNEQFF.

The chain recombines TRBV7-9 with TRBJ2-4, with 12 bases that match TRBD1. CDR1 is SEHNR and CDR2 is FQNEAQ in the germline V gene (reference sequence). This CDR3 has 18 amino acids. V trimming: 2 bases; J trimming: 5 bases; junction bases outside the gene matches: 10. CDR3 in DNA: TGTGCCAGCAGCTTACTTGGTGGGACAGGGGGCACCCAAAACATTCAGTACTTC. Encoded protein: CASSLLGGTGGTQNIQYF. Full variable domain (outside the CDR3, taken from reference TRBV7-9 and TRBJ2-4): DTGVSQNPRHKITKRGQNVTFRCDPISEHNRLYWYRQTLGQGPEFLTYFQNEAQLEKSRLLSDRFSAERPKGSFSTLEIQRTEQGDSAMYLCASSLLGGTGGTQNIQYFGAGTRLSVL.

The chain couples TRBV6-5 to TRBJ2-3; 7 nucleotides line up with TRBD1. Germline V gene sequence: CDR1 MNHEY, CDR2 SVGAGI. This CDR3 region has 14 residues. With 6 bases clipped from V and 3 bases from J, the junction kept 6 bases outside the gene matches. The CDR3 DNA sequence: TGTGCCAGCAGACCCTCGACAGGGACAGATACGCAGTATTTT. Its translation: CASRPSTGTDTQYF.

This clone was observed a single time. The J gene is TRBJ2-3, the V gene TRBV19; D gene unclear. With 3 bases removed from V and 5 bases from J, the gap between germline ends came to 3 bases. From germline, CDR1 is LNHDA and CDR2 SQIVND (reference sequence). This CDR3 has 11 residues. The CDR3 region is CASSIVDTQYF. In DNA form, the CDR3 reads TGTGCCAGTAGTATCGTAGATACGCAGTATTTT.

The rearrangement links TRBV30 to TRBJ1-5; D remains unclear. Germline assignment: CDR1 GTSNPN and CDR2 SVGIG (reference sequence). The CDR3 spans 14 residues. The V end was cut by 1 base, the J end by 5 bases, with 12 bases between. The CDR3 sequence: CAWSASITDQPQHF. Here the CDR3 DNA reads TGTGCCTGGAGTGCCAGTATCACCGATCAGCCCCAGCATTTT.

V usage is TRBV2 and J usage is TRBJ2-1, with 11 bases matching TRBD2. The trim removed 7 bases at V and 9 bases at J, leaving 14 bases unmatched. The CDR3 is 16 amino acids. CDR1 is SNHLY and CDR2 is FYNNEI in the germline V gene. CDR3 coding DNA: TGTGCCAGCATCCCGGGACTAGCGGTAGGAATCCTTGAGCAGTTCTTC. It translates to CASIPGLAVGILEQFF.

The rearrangement uses TRBV7-2 and TRBJ2-5; 12 bases fit TRBD2. This CDR3 spans 13 amino acids. CDR1 is SGHTA, CDR2 FQGNSA, per germline. The V and J ends lost 4 bases and 9 bases, in that order; junction bases with no gene match: 3. The CDR3 nucleotides read TGTGCCAGCAGCTCCCTAGCGGGAGGGGCCCAGTACTTC. Protein: CASSSLAGGAQYF. Together with reference TRBV7-2 and TRBJ2-5, the CDR3 gives the full variable domain: GAGVSQSPSNKVTEKGKDVELRCDPISGHTALYWYRQSLGQGLEFLIYFQGNSAPDKSGLPSDRFSAERTGGSVSTLTIQRTQQEDSAVYLCASSSLAGGAQYFGPGTRLLVL.

In nucleotides, the CDR3 is TGTGCCAGCTCACCTCCCGTGAGGGCGAAAGCTGAAGCTTTCTTT. Translation: CASSPPVRAKAEAFF. The chain joins TRBV18 to TRBJ1-1; no clear D. Per the germline V gene, CDR1 is KGHSH and CDR2 is LQKENI. There are 15 residues in the CDR3. V lost 3 bases and J lost 6, with 17 bases in between.

In nucleotides, the CDR3 is TGTGCCAGCAGCTTAGGGACGACAGGCCGCACAGATACGCAGTATTTT. Protein sequence: CASSLGTTGRTDTQYF. The gene calls are TRBV11-2 and TRBJ2-3; tentatively, D is TRBD1 (6 bases). Trimming pared 1 base from V and 1 base from J, leaving 12 bases between. The CDR3 is 16 amino acids. CDR1 SGHAT and CDR2 FQNNGV come from the germline V gene.

The CDR3 DNA is TGTGCCAGCACCAGAGCGGGAGGGGGGGATACGCAGTATTTT. Residues: CASTRAGGGDTQYF. The chain uses TRBV19 and TRBJ2-3, with TRBD2 identical over 10 bases. J gave up 6 bases and V 9 bases, and 9 bases lay outside the gene matches. CDR3 length equals 14 residues. Germline assignment: CDR1 LNHDA and CDR2 SQIVND (reference sequence).

The chain joins TRBV6-6 to TRBJ2-5; TRBD2 matches 8 bases. TRBJ2-7 matches the DNA end more closely, so the J call is doubtful. Germline CDR1 reads MNHNY; CDR2 reads SVGAGI (reference sequence). The CDR3 covers 15 residues. The CDR3 DNA reads as TGTGCCAGCAGGGGGTTTGTAGCGGGGTCCTACGAGCAGTACTTC. This sequence encodes CASRGFVAGSYEQYF.

This clone was counted between two and nine times. The V gene is TRBV7-2, the J gene TRBJ1-4; D is undetermined. The CDR3 spans 16 residues. The germline V and J ends were trimmed by 1 base and 0 bases, with 9 bases remaining between them. Germline lookup yields CDR1 SGHTA and CDR2 FQGNSA. The CDR3 DNA reads as TGTGCCAGCAGCTTAGGAGCGATTGCAACTAATGAAAAACTGTTTTTT. This sequence encodes CASSLGAIATNEKLFF.

The chain couples TRBV4-1 to TRBJ2-7, with 7 bases identical to TRBD1. Looked up from germline, CDR1 is MGHRA and CDR2 is YSYEKL. The CDR3 contains 15 residues. The ends lost 3 bases at V and 0 bases at J; junction bases unmatched: 5. Here the CDR3 reads CASSQTGSSSYEQYF. The CDR3 nucleotides read TGCGCCAGCAGCCAGACAGGGTCCAGCTCCTACGAGCAGTACTTC.

The V gene is TRBV7-9, the J gene TRBJ1-2; 7 bases match TRBD1. The CDR3 length is 16 residues. After removal of 2 bases from V and 8 bases from J, the junction contained 14 bases not matched to a gene. CDR1 SEHNR and CDR2 FQNEAQ come from the germline V gene (reference sequence). CDR3 in DNA: TGTGCCAGCAGCTTATCCGACAGGGCCGCGAGTTACGGCTACACCTTC. It encodes CASSLSDRAASYGYTF.